The subject of this entry is one TCR beta chain. Its target is not known. Repertoires were generated with immunoSEQ multiplex PCR, while TCRdb's copy carries only in-frame clones and drops some. This sample has about 180,000 clones, with around 93% found just once. This sample was included in a study of T cell responses to AZD1222 COVID-19 vaccine. Study outcomes and limitations: Two AZD1222 administrations were followed by greater Spike-specific TCR breadth and depth. Donors skewed white British and female; clonal diversity was possibly underestimated.

Germline V gives CDR1 WNHNN, CDR2 SYGVQD (reference sequence). The J segment lost 0 bases and the V segment lost 6 bases, leaving 3 bases of the junction unmatched. This CDR3 contains 14 residues. The specimen comprised peripheral blood, sampled 28 days after the second dose of the MenACWY control vaccine. The chain has TRBV10-1 and TRBJ2-3; 7 bases agree with TRBD1. This sequence originates from an adult who received the MenACWY meningococcal vaccine as a control. DNA for the CDR3: TGCGCCAGCAGCCGGGACAGTAGCACAGATACGCAGTATTTT. Amino acid sequence: CASSRDSSTDTQYF.